The 7 T cell receptor beta chains presented below share a single source sample, sequenced in a study of blood T cell repertoires in COVID-19. The repertoire was sequenced with immunoSEQ multiplex PCR; TCRdb's copy has only in-frame clones and lacks some. The sample records a few hundred thousand clones, more than 85% being singletons. The sample comprised PBMCs or T cells enriched from blood (not recorded which). The receptors were gathered from a woman between 25 and 40 years old who had recovered from COVID-19.

This chain uses TRBV4-3 with TRBJ1-4, with 7 bases that match TRBD1. Germline V gene data show CDR1 as LGHNA and CDR2 as YSLEER. V was clipped by 4 bases and J by 4 bases; unmatched bases: 9. The CDR3 runs 16 residues. This CDR3 is CASSPGAGTDNEKLFF. In DNA form, the CDR3 reads TGCGCCAGCAGCCCCGGGGCCGGGACAGATAATGAAAAACTGTTTTTT.

The CDR3 DNA reads as TGTGCCAGCATGACCGGGACAGGGGATAATTCACCCCTCCACTTT. This translates into CASMTGTGDNSPLHF. This chain joins TRBV28 and TRBJ1-6; 10 bases are shared with TRBD1. The CDR3 is made up of 15 amino acids. V lost 7 bases to trimming and J lost 5 bases; unmatched junction nucleotides: 5. Germline CDR1 MDHEN, CDR2 SYDVKM. Full variable domain (remainder filled in from reference TRBV28 and TRBJ1-6): DVKVTQSSRYLVKRTGEKVFLECVQDMDHENMFWYRQDPGLGLRLIYFSYDVKMKEKGDIPEGYSVSREKKERFSLILESASTNQTSMYLCASMTGTGDNSPLHFGNGTRLTVT.

The rearrangement links TRBV11-3 to TRBJ2-1; 15 bases map to TRBD2. Germline loops: CDR1 SGHNT, CDR2 YENEEA. V was pared by 5 bases and J by 7 bases, with 3 bases of the junction left unmatched. The CDR3 sequence is 15 residues long. DNA of the CDR3: TGTGCCAGCAGCGCGGGACTAGCGGGGGGAAATGAGCAGTTCTTC. Translating gives CASSAGLAGGNEQFF.

The chain uses TRBV6-6 and TRBJ1-1, with 8 bases fitting TRBD1. Trimming removed 0 bases from V and 2 bases from J; junction bases left unmatched: 2. This CDR3 spans 15 amino acids. The germline gives CDR1 MNHNY, CDR2 SVGAGI (reference sequence). CDR3 DNA: TGTGCCAGCAGTTACTCCGGACAGGGCAACACTGAAGCTTTCTTT. Protein sequence: CASSYSGQGNTEAFF.

Only a few counts were recorded for this clone. This chain links TRBV2 with TRBJ2-7; D is perhaps TRBD2 (6 bases). CDR3 length: 14 amino acids. Trimming removed 4 bases from V and 7 bases from J, with 17 bases in between. The germline gives CDR1 SNHLY, CDR2 FYNNEI. CDR3 coding DNA: TGTGCCAGCAGTGGAGACAGACCACGGGGGGAGCAGTACTTC. Translating it yields CASSGDRPRGEQYF.

The chain has TRBV12-3 or TRBV12-4 and TRBJ1-6, with 9 bases fitting TRBD1. Germline trimming cut 4 bases from V and 14 bases from J; bases unmatched to any gene: 6. CDR3 length: 13 amino acids. CDR3 nucleotides: TGTGCCAGCAGTTCCAAACAGGGGGCGGCCCTCCACTTT. Protein sequence: CASSSKQGAALHF.

J is TRBJ2-1 and V is TRBV10-3; D is ambiguous. Germline V lookup: CDR1 ENHRY, CDR2 SYGVKD. The CDR3 runs to 15 residues. Trimming shortened V by 5 bases and J by 0 bases, and 11 bases separated the two germline ends. CDR3 coding DNA: TGTGCCATCAGTTCCAGTCCTAGCTCCTACAATGAGCAGTTCTTC. Protein product: CAISSSPSSYNEQFF.